The present T cell receptor beta chain was sequenced within a study of identical twins. TCRdb ran MiXCR on the 5' RACE reads and lists one entry per CDR3 protein. The table lists roughly 690,000 distinct CDR3 sequences, around 20% of them singletons. Separately, the same data were catalogued under a study of T cells expressing NK-cell markers. That paper notes: Each of 6 or 7 donors carried dominant NKG2C+ clonotypes accounting for about 1.0-7.0% of CD8+ T cells.

The sample was PBMCs. The sequence was obtained from a woman aged 18-29 years in good health.

CDR3 DNA sequence: TGTGCCATCGGGGATGCAGGGGGAAAAGAGACCCAGTACTTC. Translation gives CAIGDAGGKETQYF. The genes are TRBV10-3 and TRBJ2-5; 7 nucleotides agree with TRBD1. This CDR3 contains 14 residues. Germline values: CDR1 ENHRY, CDR2 SYGVKD. Germline trimming cut 8 bases from V and 3 bases from J; bases unmatched to any gene: 9.